What follows are 12 T cell receptor beta chains derived from one specimen sequenced in a study of T cell repertoires in cytomegalovirus infection. For these TCRs, the target antigens are not known. One entry per CDR3 protein, called by TCRdb with MiXCR from the reads. In the table there are 570,000 or so distinct CDR3 sequences, just under 40% of which are singletons. This specimen was cultured PBMCs, taken from culture after CMV antigen stimulation. These receptors were collected from a human donor in good health (CMV status not recorded). Some clones in this sample may be carry-over from other donors' samples.

The chain combines TRBV28 with TRBJ1-2, with D tentatively TRBD1 (6 bases). This CDR3 region has 13 residues. Trimming left V 6 bases short and J 8 bases short, with 16 bases between. The V gene's germline CDR1 is MDHEN and CDR2 SYDVKM. CDR3 in DNA: TGTGCCAGCAGCCAGAGGGGGACGAGGGGCTACACCTTC. Its translation is CASSQRGTRGYTF.

In its sample, this clonotype was seen many times. The chain uses TRBV7-2 and TRBJ2-5, with D maybe TRBD1 (5 bases). Germline assignment: CDR1 SGHTA and CDR2 FQGNSA. CDR3 size: 17 residues. V lost 8 bases and J 1 base, leaving 23 bases between the germline ends. For the CDR3, the DNA is TGTGCCAGCTCATACCGCCTATCCCAGGGTTCCCAAGAGACCCAGTACTTC. This codes for CASSYRLSQGSQETQYF.

V gene TRBV6-6 combines with J gene TRBJ1-5, with TRBD1 matching 7 bases. Germline CDR1 and CDR2: MNHNY and SVGAGI (reference sequence). This CDR3 spans 15 amino acids. The ends lost 5 bases at V and 3 bases at J; junction bases unmatched: 7. CDR3 sequence: CASSPNRGPNQPQHF. CDR3 in DNA: TGTGCCAGCAGTCCAAACAGGGGTCCCAATCAGCCCCAGCATTTT.

This chain joins TRBV6-1 and TRBJ2-3, with 13 bases fitting TRBD2. The CDR3 contains 18 residues. Germline loops: CDR1 MNHNS, CDR2 SASEGT. Trimming took 5 bases from V and 1 from J; bases not matched to a gene: 9. CDR3 loop: CASSYVTSGRIGTDTQYF. The CDR3 DNA reads as TGTGCCAGCAGTTACGTGACTAGCGGGAGGATCGGCACAGATACGCAGTATTTT.

J is TRBJ2-1 and V is TRBV20-1, with 12 nucleotides matching TRBD2. Germline CDR1 and CDR2: DFQATT and SNEGSKA (reference sequence). CDR3 length equals 16 residues. Trimming took 5 bases from V and 7 from J; bases not matched to a gene: 12. The CDR3 nucleotides read TGCAGTGCTTTCGGTCGGGTGACTAGCGGGAGAAATGAGCAGTTCTTC. This translates into CSAFGRVTSGRNEQFF.

The chain links TRBV12-3 or TRBV12-4 to TRBJ2-4; 7 bases agree with TRBD1. The V segment lost 4 bases and the J segment 11 bases; nucleotides outside the gene matches: 2. The CDR3 covers 11 residues. In DNA, the CDR3 is TGTGCCAGCAGTTATAGGGGGCTTCAGTACTTC. Residues: CASSYRGLQYF.

The chain is built from TRBV4-1 and TRBJ1-5; D is perhaps TRBD1 (6 bases). With 1 base removed from V and 4 bases from J, the gap between germline ends came to 11 bases. The germline V gene encodes CDR1 MGHRA and CDR2 YSYEKL. The CDR3 has 15 residues. In DNA, the CDR3 is TGCGCCAGCAGCCAAGTACAGGGACCTAATCAGCCCCAGCATTTT. It specifies CASSQVQGPNQPQHF.

DNA for the CDR3: TGTGCCAGCAGCTTAAGTGGGGCTCGCTATGGCTACACCTTC. Amino acid sequence: CASSLSGARYGYTF. The chain links TRBV5-4 to TRBJ1-2, with D possibly TRBD1 on 5 matching bases. CDR3 length: 14 residues. The germline V gene encodes CDR1 SGHNT and CDR2 YYREEE (reference sequence). V lost 2 bases, J lost 4 bases, and 12 bases lay in between.

This clonotype has just a few counts. This sequence joins TRBV5-1 and TRBJ1-3, with 9 bases identical to TRBD1. Germline CDR1 and CDR2: SGHRS and YFSETQ. The CDR3 totals 14 residues. The J segment lost 8 bases and the V segment lost 4 bases, leaving 7 bases of the junction unmatched. In nucleotides, the CDR3 is TGCGCCAGCAGCGCCCGGGACAGGGAGGACACCATATATTTT. This gives the protein CASSARDREDTIYF.

This clonotype was seen at least ten times. The J gene is TRBJ1-2, the V gene TRBV7-8; D not certain. Germline assignment: CDR1 SGHVS and CDR2 FQNEAQ. Trimming removed 0 bases at V and 8 bases at J, with 13 bases between. The length of the CDR3 is 14 residues. The DNA for the CDR3 is TGTGCCAGCAGCTTAGCGGGCAGGCAAGGCGGCTACACCTTC. Amino acid sequence: CASSLAGRQGGYTF.

This sequence joins TRBV29-1 and TRBJ1-4, with D possibly TRBD1 on 5 matching bases. The CDR3 contains 12 residues. CDR1 is SQVTM, CDR2 ANQGSEA, per germline. V shed 7 bases and J shed 7 bases, with 13 bases lying between them. CDR3 amino acids: CSGYWRGEKLFF. CDR3 DNA sequence: TGCAGCGGATACTGGAGGGGTGAAAAACTGTTTTTT.

The V gene is TRBV11-2, the J gene TRBJ1-5; maybe TRBD1 (5 bases). Germline assignment: CDR1 SGHAT and CDR2 FQNNGV. V lost 3 bases and J 4 bases, leaving 7 bases between the germline ends. The CDR3 is 13 amino acids. The CDR3 loop reads CASSLTVNQPQHF. The CDR3, as DNA: TGTGCCAGCAGCTTGACAGTTAATCAGCCCCAGCATTTT.